This T cell receptor (beta chain) derives from a study of blood T cell repertoires in COVID-19. Across the study: Some COVID-19 samples were acute and others convalescent; all came from the United States, Italy and Spain. PBMCs, B-cell-depleted T cells, or T cells were the source of the cDNA or gDNA that made up the material.

Per the original data handling: Reference gene primer amplification gave nucleated cell count estimates. The repertoire was sequenced with immunoSEQ multiplex PCR; TCRdb's copy has only in-frame clones and lacks some. V and J calls and clone size are given by that table; D and trimming were obtained from the DNA. The profile covers 160,000 or so clones, with about 86% appearing a single time and 15% to 20% taken by the ten largest. V dropped 2 bases and J dropped 0; count of bases not matched to a gene: 10. This CDR3 is built from 18 residues. Per germline, CDR1 SGHRS and CDR2 YFSETQ. This clone was counted once.

The sample comprised peripheral blood. The sequence derives from an elderly woman with acute or convalescent COVID-19. The genes are TRBV5-1 and TRBJ1-5, with 8 positions matching TRBD1. Here the CDR3 DNA reads TGCGCCAGCAGCTTACAGGGGGGCCCCCCAGATAGCAATCAGCCCCAGCATTTT. It is translated as CASSLQGGPPDSNQPQHF. The whole variable domain, remainder taken from reference TRBV5-1 and TRBJ1-5, is KAGVTQTPRYLIKTRGQQVTLSCSPISGHRSVSWYQQTPGQGLQFLFEYFSETQRNKGNFPGRFSGRQFSNSRSEMNVSTLELGDSALYLCASSLQGGPPDSNQPQHFGDGTRLSIL.